This T cell receptor (beta chain) is drawn from a study of CD8 T cells in ankylosing spondylitis. The germline gives CDR1 MNHEY, CDR2 SMNVEV (reference sequence). This CDR3 contains 15 residues. Study observations and caveats: Disease-linked clones were reportedly significantly enriched in matched ankylosing spondylitis synovial fluid. A TCR beta motif of 8 or 9 highly homologous variants appeared characteristic of ankylosing spondylitis blood.

A remark on this clonotype: Its antigen is undetermined. Mismatch with germline at one junction end may stem from a read error.

By quantitative 5'-RACE with molecular barcodes, the TCR beta libraries were made. MiXCR was run by TCRdb on the 5' RACE reads, yielding one entry per CDR3 protein. This sample has roughly 35,000 distinct CDR3 sequences, with approximately 15% found just once. The origin of this receptor is a male donor with ankylosing spondylitis or in good health (not recorded which). V gene TRBV27 combines with J gene TRBJ1-2, with D perhaps TRBD1 (5 bases). Sequenced material: blood. The CDR3 DNA is TGTGCCAGCAGTCCCGAGGGAGGGGCCCTCTATCGCTACACCTTC. Protein product: CASSPEGGALYRYTF.